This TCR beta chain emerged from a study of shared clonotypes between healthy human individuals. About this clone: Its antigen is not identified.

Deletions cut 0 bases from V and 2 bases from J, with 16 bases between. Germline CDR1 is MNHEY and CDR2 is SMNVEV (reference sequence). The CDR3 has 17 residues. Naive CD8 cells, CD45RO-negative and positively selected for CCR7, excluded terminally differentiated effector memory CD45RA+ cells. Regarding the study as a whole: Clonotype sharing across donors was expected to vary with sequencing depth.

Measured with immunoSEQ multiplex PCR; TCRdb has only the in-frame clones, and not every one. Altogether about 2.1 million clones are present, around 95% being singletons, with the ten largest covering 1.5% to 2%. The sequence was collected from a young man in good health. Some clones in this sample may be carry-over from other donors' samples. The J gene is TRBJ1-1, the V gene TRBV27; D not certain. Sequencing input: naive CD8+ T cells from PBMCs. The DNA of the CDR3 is TGTGCCAGCAGTTTATCTGGCGCGGCGTGGGGAAACACTGAAGCTTTCTTT. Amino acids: CASSLSGAAWGNTEAFF.